The present TCR beta chain was sequenced within a study of shared clonotypes between healthy human individuals. Study-level background: The donor pool was made up of a couple of women and three men aged 18 to 49. The study's findings and limits: Estimated richness was generally greater in naive than memory subsets. Compared with clonotypes that all four donors shared, non-shared clonotypes had lower generation probabilities.

Losses at the gene ends were 7 bases for V and 1 base for J; bases not matched to a gene: 7. The germline V gene has CDR1 MDHEN and CDR2 SYDVKM. The CDR3 consists of 16 residues. About this clone itself: No antigen is known for it.

Only in-frame clones appear in the TCRdb table, and some are missing; sequencing was by immunoSEQ multiplex PCR. This table has some 2.1 million clones, around 93% appearing once. Naive CD8 isolation took CD45RO-negative cells positively selected for CCR7 and excluded terminally differentiated effector memory CD45RA+ cells. The sample taken for sequencing was naive CD8+ T cells from PBMCs. The TCR comes from a man between 18 and 35 years old in good health. Some clones in this sample may be carry-over from other donors' samples. J is TRBJ2-2 and V is TRBV28; 9 positions agree with TRBD2. Written as DNA, the CDR3 is TGTGCCAGCACAATAGCACTAGCGGGGAACACCGGGGAGCTGTTTTTT. Translating it yields CASTIALAGNTGELFF. Full variable domain (rest looked up from reference TRBV28 and TRBJ2-2): DVKVTQSSRYLVKRTGEKVFLECVQDMDHENMFWYRQDPGLGLRLIYFSYDVKMKEKGDIPEGYSVSREKKERFSLILESASTNQTSMYLCASTIALAGNTGELFFGEGSRLTVL.